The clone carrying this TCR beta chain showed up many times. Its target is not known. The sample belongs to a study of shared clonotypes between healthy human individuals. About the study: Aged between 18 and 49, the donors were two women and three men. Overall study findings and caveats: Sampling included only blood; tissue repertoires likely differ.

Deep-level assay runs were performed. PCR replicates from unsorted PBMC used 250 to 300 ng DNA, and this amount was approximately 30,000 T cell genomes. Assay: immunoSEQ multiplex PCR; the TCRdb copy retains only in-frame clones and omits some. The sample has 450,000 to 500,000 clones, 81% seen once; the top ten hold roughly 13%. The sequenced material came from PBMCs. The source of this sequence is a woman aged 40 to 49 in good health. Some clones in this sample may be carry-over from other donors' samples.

The CDR3 protein is CASSRRGRAGSSPLHF. The CDR3 nucleotides read TGTGCCAGCAGCCGGAGGGGGAGGGCGGGAAGTTCACCCCTCCACTTT. The chain has TRBV7-2 and TRBJ1-6; perhaps TRBD1 as D (6 bases). In germline, CDR1 is SGHTA, CDR2 FQGNSA. The ends were cut back, 5 bases at V and 9 bases at J, with 20 bases in the middle. The CDR3 totals 16 residues.